A selection of T cell receptor beta chains follows, all from one sample in a study of shared clonotypes between healthy human individuals. Repertoires were generated with immunoSEQ multiplex PCR, while TCRdb's copy carries only in-frame clones and drops some. The table shows about 1,500,000 clones, with 96% occurring only once. Sequencing input: naive CD4+ T cells sorted from blood. The receptor set was obtained from a man younger than 45 in good health. CDR3s include the opening cysteine and the closing phenylalanine or tryptophan. D genes are given only for firm matches. Rows may omit the clone size; those that give it use once, few, many or a size class.

J gene: TRBJ1-2; V gene: TRBV7-9; D gene: TRBD1; clone size: NA; CDR3 DNA: TGTGCCAGCAGCTTAAAACAGGGGGATGGCTACACCTTC; CDR3 protein: CASSLKQGDGYTF
J gene: TRBJ2-5; V gene: TRBV18; D gene: NA; clone size: NA; CDR3 DNA: TGTGCCAGCTCGCTCTTCCTTCGGGGGACTGAAGAGACCCAGTACTTC; CDR3 protein: CASSLFLRGTEETQYF
J gene: TRBJ1-1; V gene: TRBV14; D gene: NA; clone size: few; CDR3 DNA: TGTGCCAGCAGCCAAGAGATGCGGACTGAAGCTTTCTTT; CDR3 protein: CASSQEMRTEAFF
J gene: TRBJ2-1; V gene: TRBV19; D gene: TRBD2; clone size: NA; CDR3 DNA: TGTGCCAGTAGTCCTCTCGCGGGACTAGGCGGTAATGAGCAGTTCTTC; CDR3 protein: CASSPLAGLGGNEQFF
J gene: TRBJ2-1; V gene: TRBV28; D gene: TRBD1; clone size: NA; CDR3 DNA: TGTGCCAGCAGTCAGGGGGCAGGCCGCTGGGGGAATGAGCAGTTCTTC; CDR3 protein: CASSQGAGRWGNEQFF
J gene: TRBJ1-4; V gene: TRBV5-1; D gene: NA; clone size: NA; CDR3 DNA: TGCGCCAGCAGCTTGGATAGGGCGTCTGAAAAACTGTTTTTT; CDR3 protein: CASSLDRASEKLFF
J gene: TRBJ2-3; V gene: TRBV9; D gene: NA; clone size: NA; CDR3 DNA: TGTGCCAGCAGGGCAGTGAGTTGGGCAGATACGCAGTATTTT; CDR3 protein: CASRAVSWADTQYF
J gene: TRBJ2-2; V gene: TRBV7-8; D gene: TRBD1; clone size: NA; CDR3 DNA: TGTGCCAGCAGCATCAACAGGGGGCGGAATACCGGGGAGCTGTTTTTT; CDR3 protein: CASSINRGRNTGELFF
J gene: TRBJ2-3; V gene: TRBV2; D gene: NA; clone size: NA; CDR3 DNA: TGTGCCAGCCCCCGGGACCTCACAGATACGCAGTATTTT; CDR3 protein: CASPRDLTDTQYF
J gene: TRBJ1-2; V gene: TRBV7-3; D gene: NA; clone size: NA; CDR3 DNA: TGTGCCAGCAGCTTAATGTTGGGAGAAGGTGGCTACACCTTC; CDR3 protein: CASSLMLGEGGYTF
J gene: TRBJ2-7; V gene: TRBV5-4; D gene: TRBD2; clone size: NA; CDR3 DNA: TGTGCCAGCAGCTTGGCTGGCGGGGGGCCCTACGAGCAGTACTTC; CDR3 protein: CASSLAGGGPYEQYF
J gene: TRBJ2-7; V gene: TRBV19; D gene: TRBD1; clone size: NA; CDR3 DNA: TGTGCCAGTAGTCCGCCGGGACAGGGCTACGAGCAGTACTTC; CDR3 protein: CASSPPGQGYEQYF
J gene: TRBJ2-2; V gene: TRBV20-1; D gene: NA; clone size: few; CDR3 DNA: TGCAGTGCTAGAGTCACCGGGGAGCTGTTTTTT; CDR3 protein: CSARVTGELFF
J gene: TRBJ2-7; V gene: TRBV30; D gene: TRBD1; clone size: once; CDR3 DNA: TGTGCCTGGAGGTCGTCGGGACAGGGGAAAGATGAGCAGTACTTC; CDR3 protein: CAWRSSGQGKDEQYF
J gene: TRBJ1-1; V gene: TRBV9; D gene: TRBD1; clone size: NA; CDR3 DNA: TGTGCCAGCAGCGTAAGGAACAGGGGGCGGCGGGAGAACACTGAAGCTTTCTTT; CDR3 protein: CASSVRNRGRRENTEAFF
J gene: TRBJ2-2; V gene: TRBV7-3; D gene: TRBD2; clone size: few; CDR3 DNA: TGTGCCAGCAGCTCGGGACTAGCGAACACCGGGGAGCTGTTTTTT; CDR3 protein: CASSSGLANTGELFF
J gene: TRBJ1-4; V gene: TRBV25-1; D gene: NA; clone size: NA; CDR3 DNA: TGTGCCAGCAGTGACCAACGGCCCAATGAAAAACTGTTTTTT; CDR3 protein: CASSDQRPNEKLFF
J gene: TRBJ2-6; V gene: TRBV5-4; D gene: NA; clone size: NA; CDR3 DNA: TGTGCCAGCAGCTTGGGAGGCTCTGGGGCCAACGTCCTGACTTTC; CDR3 protein: CASSLGGSGANVLTF
J gene: TRBJ1-1; V gene: TRBV5-1; D gene: NA; clone size: NA; CDR3 DNA: TGCGCCAGCAGCTTGGAGGCAGGGGCTAACACTGAAGCTTTCTTT; CDR3 protein: CASSLEAGANTEAFF
J gene: TRBJ2-1; V gene: TRBV28; D gene: NA; clone size: NA; CDR3 DNA: TGTGCCAGCAGTTTGGGATTCTACAATGAGCAGTTCTTC; CDR3 protein: CASSLGFYNEQFF
J gene: TRBJ2-7; V gene: TRBV4-3; D gene: TRBD2; clone size: once; CDR3 DNA: TGCGCCAGCAGCCAAGTAAAGGGACTAGCGTACTACGAGCAGTACTTC; CDR3 protein: CASSQVKGLAYYEQYF